This T cell receptor (beta chain) was captured by sequencing in a study of patients and donors after allogeneic stem cell transplantation. The CDR3 loop spans 15 amino acids. CDR1 is MNHNS, CDR2 SASEGT, per germline. V was shortened by 2 bases and J by 7 bases, with 17 bases between the two germline ends. TCRdb itself ran the RT-PCR reads through MiXCR, one entry per CDR3 protein. Seen here are about a million distinct CDR3 sequences, approximately 19% observed once, and the top ten hold roughly 6%. The source of this sequence is a human donor who was either an allogeneic HSCT recipient or a stem cell or donor lymphocyte infusion donor (not recorded which). It is not recorded whose cells these are; they may come from a transplant donor. Input material: blood, either unsorted or a sorted T cell fraction (not recorded which). The gene calls are TRBV6-1 and TRBJ1-1, with D perhaps TRBD1 (5 bases). CDR3 sequence reads: CASSEHLLRAGEAFF. Here the CDR3 DNA reads TGTGCCAGCAGTGAACACCTCCTCAGGGCGGGTGAAGCTTTCTTT.